This T cell receptor (beta chain) was retrieved from a study of blood T cell repertoires in COVID-19. A word on this clone: This same CDR3 is encoded by further DNA sequences in the sample.

Only in-frame clones appear in the TCRdb table, and some are missing; sequencing was by immunoSEQ multiplex PCR. Of 210,000 or so clones in the sample, roughly 80% are singletons; the top ten hold roughly 14%. Material for sequencing was peripheral blood. This TCR came from a man in his fifties or sixties who had recovered from COVID-19.

CDR3 sequence: CASSLGQGTNEQFF. DNA for the CDR3: TGCGCCAGCAGCTTGGGGCAGGGTACGAATGAGCAGTTCTTC. V usage is TRBV5-1 and J usage is TRBJ2-1; the D gene is possibly TRBD1 (5 bases). Germline V gene lookup returns CDR1 SGHRS and CDR2 YFSETQ. V lost 0 bases to trimming and J lost 7 bases, with 11 bases between them. The CDR3 spans 14 residues.